This entry describes one T cell receptor beta chain. The antigen is unknown. These data are taken from a study of CXCR3-negative and CXCR3-positive naive CD8 T cells. Study background: Per-library TRB read counts averaged about 1.5 +/- 0.3 million, adding up to 120 million to 150 million in total.

The authors prepared UMI-labeled TRB cDNA libraries by 5' RACE. TCRdb re-analyzed the 5' RACE reads; it lists each CDR3 protein once, without DNA. In all, the sample yields 130,000 or so distinct CDR3 sequences. The study, taken as a whole, reports: The study inferred TCR strength from TRB CDR3 properties and found comparable surface CD5 between naive subsets. Greater hydrophobicity was found in TRB CDR3s of CXCR3-positive naive cells than of CXCR3-negative naive cells.

Germline CDR1 reads SGHAT; CDR2 reads FQNNGV. This CDR3 has 15 residues. This chain connects TRBV11-2 to TRBJ2-1; there is no DNA to check the TCRdb D call of TRBD1. This clonotype was obtained from a human donor in good health. Some clones in this sample may be carry-over from other donors' samples. Sequencing was done on a sample of naive CXCR3+ CD8+ T cells from blood. As to subset: CD45RO-CCR7+CD27+CD95- naive CD8+ T cells expressing CXCR3 (TNR3+). The CDR3 sequence: CASSKYRGPVDEQFF.